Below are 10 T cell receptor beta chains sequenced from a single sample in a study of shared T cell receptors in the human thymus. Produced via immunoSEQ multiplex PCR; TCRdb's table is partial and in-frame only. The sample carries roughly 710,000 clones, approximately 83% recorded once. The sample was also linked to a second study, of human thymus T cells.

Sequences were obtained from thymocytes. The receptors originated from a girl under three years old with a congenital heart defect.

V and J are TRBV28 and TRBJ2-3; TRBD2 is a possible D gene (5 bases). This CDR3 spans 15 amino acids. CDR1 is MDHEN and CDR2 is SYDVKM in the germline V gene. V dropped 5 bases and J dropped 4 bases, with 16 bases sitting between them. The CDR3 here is CASSRLDGVPDTQYF. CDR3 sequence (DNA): TGTGCCAGCAGTAGGCTCGACGGGGTTCCAGATACGCAGTATTTT.

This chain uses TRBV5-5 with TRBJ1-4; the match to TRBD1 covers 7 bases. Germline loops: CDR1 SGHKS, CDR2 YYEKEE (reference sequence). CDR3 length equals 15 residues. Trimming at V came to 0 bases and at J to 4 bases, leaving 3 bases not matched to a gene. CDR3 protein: CASSLGQGVNEKLFF. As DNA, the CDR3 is TGTGCCAGCAGCTTGGGGCAGGGGGTTAATGAAAAACTGTTTTTT.

CDR3 DNA: TGTGCCAGCTCACATGGCAACAGGGGCTACACCTTC. This encodes CASSHGNRGYTF. The chain joins TRBV18 to TRBJ1-2; weak D call: TRBD1 (5 bases). The ends were cut back, 4 bases at V and 8 bases at J, with 11 bases in the middle. Germline values: CDR1 KGHSH, CDR2 LQKENI. The CDR3 has 12 residues. The variable domain in full, with the rest retrieved from reference TRBV18 and TRBJ1-2, is NAGVMQNPRHLVRRRGQEARLRCSPMKGHSHVYWYRQLPEEGLKFMVYLQKENIIDESGMPKERFSAEFPKEGPSILRIQQVVRGDSAAYFCASSHGNRGYTFGSGTRLTVV.

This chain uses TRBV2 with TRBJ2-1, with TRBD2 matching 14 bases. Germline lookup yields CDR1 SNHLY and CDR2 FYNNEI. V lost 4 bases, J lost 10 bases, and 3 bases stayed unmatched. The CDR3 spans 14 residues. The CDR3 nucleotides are TGTGCCAGCAGTGCGACTAGCGGGGGGGCGGAGCAGTTCTTC. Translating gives CASSATSGGAEQFF.

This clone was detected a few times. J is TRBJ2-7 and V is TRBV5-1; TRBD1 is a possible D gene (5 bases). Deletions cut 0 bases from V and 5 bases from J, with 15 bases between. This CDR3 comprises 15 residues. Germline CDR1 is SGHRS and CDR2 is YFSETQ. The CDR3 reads CASSLEGVALHEQYF. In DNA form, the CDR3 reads TGCGCCAGCAGCTTGGAAGGGGTGGCTCTTCACGAGCAGTACTTC.

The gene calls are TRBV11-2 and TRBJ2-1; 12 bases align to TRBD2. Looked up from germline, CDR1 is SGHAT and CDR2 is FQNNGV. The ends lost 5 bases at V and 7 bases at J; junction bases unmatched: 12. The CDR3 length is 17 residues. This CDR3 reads CASSPPDGTSGPNEQFF. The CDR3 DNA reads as TGTGCCAGCAGCCCGCCGGACGGGACTAGCGGGCCTAATGAGCAGTTCTTC.

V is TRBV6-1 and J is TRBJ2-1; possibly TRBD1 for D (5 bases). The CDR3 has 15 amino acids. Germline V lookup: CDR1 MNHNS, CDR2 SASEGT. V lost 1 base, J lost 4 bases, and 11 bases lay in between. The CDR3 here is CASSEGQGWYNEQFF. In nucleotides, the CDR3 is TGTGCCAGCAGTGAAGGGCAGGGCTGGTACAATGAGCAGTTCTTC.

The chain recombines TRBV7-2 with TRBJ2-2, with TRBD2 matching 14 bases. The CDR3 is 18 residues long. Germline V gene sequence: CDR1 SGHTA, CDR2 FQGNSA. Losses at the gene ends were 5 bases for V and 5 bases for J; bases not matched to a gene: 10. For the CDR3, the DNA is TGTGCCAGCAGCGTCGGGACTAGCGGGGGCCGGGGGACCGGGGAGCTGTTTTTT. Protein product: CASSVGTSGGRGTGELFF.

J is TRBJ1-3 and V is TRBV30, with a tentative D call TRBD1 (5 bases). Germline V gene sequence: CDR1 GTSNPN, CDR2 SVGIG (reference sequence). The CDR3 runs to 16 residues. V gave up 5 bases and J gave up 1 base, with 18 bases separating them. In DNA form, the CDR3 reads TGTGCCTGGTTACCCCCGGACACTGGATCTGGAAACACCATATATTTT. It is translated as CAWLPPDTGSGNTIYF. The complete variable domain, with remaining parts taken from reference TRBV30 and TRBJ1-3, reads SQTIHQWPATLVQPVGSPLSLECTVEGTSNPNLYWYRQAAGRGLQLLFYSVGIGQISSEVPQNLSASRPQDRQFILSSKKLLLSDSGFYLCAWLPPDTGSGNTIYFGEGSWLTVV.

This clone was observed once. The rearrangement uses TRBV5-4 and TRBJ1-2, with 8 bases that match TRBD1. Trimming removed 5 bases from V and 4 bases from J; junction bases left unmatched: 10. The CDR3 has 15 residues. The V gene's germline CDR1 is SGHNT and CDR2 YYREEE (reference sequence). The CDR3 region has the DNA TGTGCCAGCAGTTACGGACAGGGCTCTTCCTATGGCTACACCTTC. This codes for CASSYGQGSSYGYTF. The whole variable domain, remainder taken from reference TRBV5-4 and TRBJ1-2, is ETGVTQSPTHLIKTRGQQVTLRCSSQSGHNTVSWYQQALGQGPQFIFQYYREEENGRGNFPPRFSGLQFPNYSSELNVNALELDDSALYLCASSYGQGSSYGYTFGSGTRLTVV.